This TCR beta chain appears in the sequencing data of a study of cytomegalovirus exposure and HLA in healthy donors. The wider study: Earlier, 90 million to 140 million unique TCR beta sequences were recovered from roughly 200 million T cells by an analysis.

It was with 60 Vbeta and 13 Jbeta primers that the PCR ran. The assay was immunoSEQ multiplex PCR, and TCRdb's table has in-frame clones only and misses some. Of fewer than 150,000 clones listed, roughly 70% are singletons. Study-level points and caveats: Later analysis showed most CMV-associated TCR beta chains appearing HLA-restricted.

This clone was counted a few times. The antigen remains undetermined. CDR1 and CDR2 from the germline V gene are SGHDT and YYEEEE. The ends were cut back, 0 bases at V and 1 base at J, with 10 bases in the middle. There are 15 residues in the CDR3. The V and J genes are TRBV5-6 and TRBJ2-5, with D perhaps matching TRBD2 (6 bases). The sequencing sample was made of PBMCs. This receptor was taken from a young man in good health and CMV-seropositive. The CDR3: CASSLGGAPQETQYF. The CDR3, as DNA: TGTGCCAGCAGCTTGGGCGGGGCCCCCCAAGAGACCCAGTACTTC.